This T cell receptor beta chain stems from a study of cytomegalovirus exposure and HLA in healthy donors. The study, taken as a whole, reports: Upon later analysis, HLA-associated TCR beta chains proved more clonally expanded than other, equally common chains. In presence/absence analyses, roughly uniform sequencing depth across donors was assumed.

Comment on this clone: No antigen is known for it.

PCR employed 60 Vbeta and 13 Jbeta primers. Some clones are missing from TCRdb's copy, which holds only in-frame ones; the method was immunoSEQ multiplex PCR. The repertoire consists of 90,000 to 95,000 clones, with around 76% occurring once and the leading ten covering around 0.53%. The sequence was collected from a man aged 25-45 years in good health and CMV-seronegative. Source material: PBMCs.

The CDR3 protein is CASSLIGQGTGNTIYF. In nucleotides, the CDR3 is TGTGCCAGCAGCTTAATTGGTCAGGGGACTGGAAACACCATATATTTT. The chain recombines TRBV13 with TRBJ1-3, with TRBD1 as a possible D gene (6 bases). The CDR3 length is 16 residues. CDR1 and CDR2 from the germline V gene are PRHDT and FYEKMQ (reference sequence). V dropped 2 bases and J dropped 2 bases, with 13 bases sitting between them.